The sequence of this T cell receptor (beta chain) was determined in a study of cytomegalovirus exposure and HLA in healthy donors. PCR was performed using 60 Vbeta and 13 Jbeta primers. Profiled with immunoSEQ multiplex PCR; TCRdb holds only in-frame clones, not every one. The sample yields 100,000 or so clones, 65% to 75% seen once. This CDR3 comprises 16 residues. The V end was cut by 2 bases, the J end by 0 bases, with 8 bases between. Germline V gives CDR1 MDHEN, CDR2 SYDVKM. This clone was seen ten or more times. The sequence came from a man younger than 40 in good health and CMV-seronegative. The sequenced sample was PBMCs. The chain employs TRBV28 and TRBJ2-6; possibly TRBD2 for D (5 bases). The CDR3 DNA follows: TGTGCCAGCAGTTTAGGAGGACTCTCTGGGGCCAACGTCCTGACTTTC. It yields the protein CASSLGGLSGANVLTF.